Listed below are T cell receptor beta chains from one sample, sequenced in a study of blood T cell repertoires in COVID-19. Here immunoSEQ multiplex PCR was the method, and the copy in TCRdb shows in-frame clones only, minus some. Here the sample spans about 130,000 clones, about 72% being singletons. The material sequenced was peripheral blood. The receptors shown here come from a man in his fifties or sixties who had recovered from COVID-19. The CDR3 runs from the conserved cysteine through the conserved F or W. D genes are given only for firm matches. Clone size is shown for a subset of rows, as once, few, many or a class of expanded clone.

v_gene,d_gene,j_gene,abundance,CDR3aa,CDR3nt
TRBV7-2,.,TRBJ2-1,once,CASSLRGGAGLNEQFF,TGTGCCAGCAGCTTAAGGGGGGGCGCAGGGTTAAATGAGCAGTTCTTC
TRBV7-2,.,TRBJ2-4,once,CASSLAAKGRGGNIQYF,TGTGCCAGCAGCTTAGCGGCCAAAGGCCGAGGTGGAAACATTCAGTACTTC
TRBV6-4,.,TRBJ2-3,.,CASSDSGGTSTDTQYF,TGTGCCAGCAGTGACTCGGGCGGGACTTCGACAGATACGCAGTATTTT
TRBV5-4,TRBD1,TRBJ2-6,once,CASSSQTGGFGANVLTF,TGTGCCAGCAGCTCGCAGACAGGGGGTTTTGGGGCCAACGTCCTGACTTTC
TRBV25-1,TRBD2,TRBJ2-7,few,CASSRGTSGTFGQYF,TGTGCCAGCAGTAGGGGGACTAGCGGGACATTTGGGCAGTACTTC
TRBV5-4,.,TRBJ2-7,.,CASSLRGGRSYEQYF,TGTGCCAGCAGCCTCCGCGGGGGCCGCTCCTACGAGCAGTACTTC
TRBV9,TRBD2,TRBJ2-3,.,CASSAGGGPDTQYF,TGTGCCAGCAGCGCCGGCGGGGGGCCAGATACGCAGTATTTT
TRBV29-1,TRBD1,TRBJ2-7,.,CSAGGQGARIRYEQYF,TGCAGCGCTGGGGGCCAGGGGGCCCGAATACGCTACGAGCAGTACTTC
TRBV11-3,TRBD2,TRBJ2-1,.,CASSSGLAGAPEQFF,TGTGCCAGCAGCTCCGGACTAGCGGGGGCCCCTGAGCAGTTCTTC
TRBV19,TRBD1,TRBJ1-4,.,CASTLTGGIEKLFF,TGTGCCAGTACCCTAACAGGGGGCATTGAAAAACTGTTTTTT
TRBV10-3,TRBD1,TRBJ2-3,.,CAIRGQVDSDTQYF,TGTGCCATCAGAGGACAGGTGGACTCAGATACGCAGTATTTT
TRBV12-3/TRBV12-4,.,TRBJ2-1,.,CASSRALYNEQFF,TGTGCCAGCAGCCGAGCCCTTTACAATGAGCAGTTCTTC
TRBV4-2,.,TRBJ1-4,.,CASSDRRHEKLFF,TGTGCCAGCAGCGACAGGAGGCATGAAAAACTGTTTTTT
TRBV7-2,TRBD2,TRBJ2-7,few,CASSSLAGGWEQYF,TGTGCCAGCAGCTCACTAGCGGGGGGTTGGGAGCAGTACTTC
TRBV24-1,.,TRBJ1-5,.,CATSDLNQPQHF,TGTGCCACCAGTGACCTGAATCAGCCCCAGCATTTT
TRBV20-1,.,TRBJ1-1,.,CSATVNTEAFF,TGCAGTGCTACAGTGAACACTGAAGCTTTCTTT
TRBV7-9,.,TRBJ1-5,.,CASKAGENQPQHF,TGTGCCAGCAAGGCAGGGGAGAATCAGCCCCAGCATTTT
TRBV25-1,TRBD1,TRBJ1-4,.,CASSDTDRGLEKLFF,TGTGCCAGCAGTGACACGGACAGGGGGCTTGAAAAACTGTTTTTT
TRBV28,.,TRBJ1-2,.,CASSSPTDGYTF,TGTGCCAGCAGTTCGCCGACAGATGGCTACACCTTC
TRBV9,TRBD1,TRBJ1-4,.,CASSLGGASEKLFF,TGTGCCAGCAGCCTAGGGGGCGCGAGTGAAAAACTGTTTTTT
TRBV30,TRBD1,TRBJ1-4,many,CAWSGDRAKGEKLFF,TGTGCCTGGAGTGGGGACAGGGCCAAGGGTGAAAAACTGTTTTTT
TRBV27,TRBD1,TRBJ2-1,few,CASSQDRGNNEQFF,TGTGCCAGCAGTCAGGACAGGGGGAACAATGAGCAGTTCTTC
TRBV10-3,.,TRBJ2-1,once,CAISPTRAVEQFF,TGTGCCATCAGTCCGACTAGAGCGGTTGAGCAGTTCTTC
TRBV14,TRBD1,TRBJ2-3,.,CASSQELDRVTDTQYF,TGTGCCAGCAGCCAAGAGCTGGACAGGGTCACAGATACGCAGTATTTT
TRBV19,TRBD1,TRBJ1-4,many,CASSPGQLDNEKLFF,TGTGCCAGTAGTCCGGGACAGCTGGATAATGAAAAACTGTTTTTT
TRBV3-1/TRBV3-2,.,TRBJ2-7,.,CASSQNSGSSYEQYF,TGTGCCAGCAGCCAAAATTCCGGGAGCTCCTACGAGCAGTACTTC
TRBV6-2/TRBV6-3,TRBD1,TRBJ1-1,.,CASSRTGLEAFF,TGTGCCAGCAGCCGGACAGGACTTGAAGCTTTCTTT
TRBV3-1/TRBV3-2,.,TRBJ2-2,once,CASSQDLLNTGELFF,TGTGCCAGCAGCCAAGATCTACTGAACACCGGGGAGCTGTTTTTT
TRBV5-6,TRBD1,TRBJ1-4,.,CASSFTGGGKLFF,TGTGCCAGCAGCTTTACAGGGGGCGGGAAACTGTTTTTT
TRBV4-2,.,TRBJ2-7,.,CASSQEGAGQSSYEQYF,TGTGCCAGCAGCCAAGAGGGGGCGGGACAGTCCTCCTACGAGCAGTACTTC
TRBV9,TRBD1,TRBJ1-1,.,CASSRSGGLNTEAFF,TGTGCCAGCAGTCGCTCAGGGGGCTTGAACACTGAAGCTTTCTTT
TRBV19,TRBD2,TRBJ2-5,.,CASSATGMSSGGGETQYF,TGTGCCAGTAGTGCTACAGGGATGTCTAGCGGGGGGGGAGAGACCCAGTACTTC
TRBV6-2/TRBV6-3,.,TRBJ1-1,.,CASSYSLEVTEAFF,TGTGCCAGCAGTTACTCCCTGGAGGTCACTGAAGCTTTCTTT
TRBV14,.,TRBJ1-4,.,CASSPIQSSAVEKLFF,TGTGCCAGCAGCCCGATTCAAAGTTCGGCGGTGGAAAAACTGTTTTTT
TRBV30,.,TRBJ2-7,.,CAWGAQSYEQYF,TGTGCCTGGGGGGCACAGAGCTACGAGCAGTACTTC
TRBV19,.,TRBJ2-1,few,CASSIAGYTYNEQFF,TGTGCCAGTAGTATAGCCGGGTATACCTACAATGAGCAGTTCTTC
TRBV18,.,TRBJ2-3,.,CASSPQETTRGGTDTQYF,TGTGCCAGCTCACCACAAGAAACTACGCGAGGAGGCACAGATACGCAGTATTTT
TRBV19,.,TRBJ2-1,once,CASSIGPPHNEQFF,TGTGCCAGTAGTATAGGGCCCCCCCACAATGAGCAGTTCTTC
TRBV5-1,.,TRBJ2-7,few,CASSVSWGRNEQYF,TGCGCCAGCAGCGTCTCTTGGGGCAGGAACGAGCAGTACTTC
TRBV7-8,.,TRBJ1-1,.,CASSLDLGGNTEAFF,TGTGCCAGCAGCTTAGATTTAGGCGGGAACACTGAAGCTTTCTTT
TRBV19,TRBD2,TRBJ2-1,.,CASSIEGGRAYNEQFF,TGTGCCAGTAGTATAGAGGGCGGGAGGGCCTACAATGAGCAGTTCTTC
TRBV11-3,TRBD1,TRBJ2-7,many,CASSLVGTGSSEQYF,TGTGCCAGCAGCTTAGTCGGGACAGGGTCCTCCGAGCAGTACTTC
TRBV6-2/TRBV6-3,TRBD1,TRBJ1-1,once,CASSYSDRGTEAFF,TGTGCCAGCAGTTACTCGGACAGGGGCACTGAAGCTTTCTTT
TRBV14,.,TRBJ2-6,few,CASSPLGPPGANVLTF,TGTGCCAGCAGTCCCCTCGGTCCTCCTGGGGCCAACGTCCTGACTTTC
TRBV30,TRBD2,TRBJ2-3,.,CAWSVGLAGVTDTQYF,TGTGCCTGGAGTGTAGGACTAGCGGGGGTCACAGATACGCAGTATTTT
TRBV6-5,TRBD1,TRBJ1-3,.,CASSHGQGKGNTIYF,TGTGCCAGCAGCCACGGACAGGGGAAAGGAAACACCATATATTTT
TRBV18,TRBD1,TRBJ2-6,few,CASSPIRPGTGSGANVLTF,TGTGCCAGCTCACCCATTCGTCCCGGGACAGGTTCTGGGGCCAACGTCCTGACTTTC
TRBV30,TRBD2,TRBJ2-2,.,CAWSRRTSGTGELFF,TGTGCCTGGAGTCGACGGACTAGCGGAACCGGGGAGCTGTTTTTT
TRBV19,TRBD2,TRBJ2-5,.,CASNPAGQQETQYF,TGTGCCAGTAATCCAGCGGGGCAGCAAGAGACCCAGTACTTC
TRBV14,TRBD2,TRBJ2-7,few,CASSQDLLAGVYEQYF,TGTGCCAGCAGCCAAGACCTACTAGCGGGAGTCTACGAGCAGTACTTC
TRBV7-2,TRBD2,TRBJ2-1,few,CASSRTSGGAYNEQFF,TGTGCCAGCAGCCGGACTAGCGGGGGGGCCTACAATGAGCAGTTCTTC
TRBV11-2,TRBD2,TRBJ2-7,.,CASSSQPLRTSSYEQYF,TGTGCCAGCAGCTCGCAACCCCTAAGGACTAGCTCCTACGAGCAGTACTTC
TRBV6-1,.,TRBJ2-5,many,CASSEARETQYF,TGTGCCAGCAGTGAAGCGAGGGAGACCCAGTACTTC
TRBV15,TRBD2,TRBJ2-7,.,CATSRGTSGSYEQYF,TGTGCCACCAGCAGAGGGACTAGCGGCTCCTACGAGCAGTACTTC
TRBV19,.,TRBJ1-5,.,CASSTGWNNQPQHF,TGTGCCAGTTCGACAGGATGGAACAATCAGCCCCAGCATTTT
TRBV11-1,TRBD1,TRBJ1-1,.,CASSPERSGQGEAFF,TGTGCCAGCAGCCCCGAGAGGTCGGGACAGGGTGAAGCTTTCTTT
TRBV28,TRBD1,TRBJ2-7,.,CASAEGALTYEQYF,TGTGCCAGCGCCGAGGGGGCTCTTACCTACGAGCAGTACTTC